What follows are 9 T cell receptor beta chains derived from one specimen sequenced in a study of cytomegalovirus exposure and HLA in healthy donors. Vbeta (60) and Jbeta (13) primers were used in the PCR. TCRdb's table, derived via immunoSEQ multiplex PCR, lists solely in-frame clones and lacks some. Among 90,000 to 130,000 clones listed, around 61% were seen once. The specimen was PBMCs. Every receptor here comes from a woman aged 25 to 39 in good health and CMV-seronegative.

The chain uses TRBV5-4 and TRBJ2-5, with TRBD1 identical over 7 bases. Unmatched junction bases numbered 9, after V lost 3 bases and J lost 4 bases. The CDR3 extends over 15 amino acids. The germline V gene has CDR1 SGHNT and CDR2 YYREEE (reference sequence). CDR3 DNA sequence: TGTGCCAGCAGCTACAGACAGGGAGTGGGAGAGACCCAGTACTTC. Encoded protein: CASSYRQGVGETQYF.

In its sample, this clone was seen a few times. The V gene is TRBV4-3, the J gene TRBJ2-2, with a tentative D call TRBD1 (6 bases). The germline V and J ends were trimmed by 5 bases and 3 bases, with 13 bases remaining between them. Germline CDR1 reads LGHNA; CDR2 reads YSLEER. This CDR3 region has 15 residues. The CDR3 nucleotides are TGCGCCAGCAGCACAGGGAGACCAGACACCGGGGAGCTGTTTTTT. Translated: CASSTGRPDTGELFF.

The rearrangement joins TRBV5-1 to TRBJ2-7; a weak D match, TRBD2 (6 bases). Per the germline V gene, CDR1 is SGHRS and CDR2 is YFSETQ. The CDR3 runs to 15 residues. V lost 4 bases and J 3 bases, leaving 17 bases between the germline ends. CDR3: CASSPWGVEGYEQYF. Written as DNA, the CDR3 is TGCGCCAGCAGCCCCTGGGGGGTCGAGGGCTACGAGCAGTACTTC.

The chain uses TRBV28 and TRBJ1-2; D is undetermined. V was pared by 3 bases and J by 6 bases, with 11 bases between. The CDR3 runs to 13 residues. Germline V gives CDR1 MDHEN, CDR2 SYDVKM. The CDR3 is CASSFRRADGYTF. The CDR3 nucleotides are TGTGCCAGCAGTTTTAGGAGGGCAGATGGCTACACCTTC.

V is TRBV18 and J is TRBJ2-7, with 7 bases that match TRBD1. Germline V gene sequence: CDR1 KGHSH, CDR2 LQKENI. This CDR3 is 13 amino acids long. The ends lost 6 bases at V and 6 bases at J; junction bases unmatched: 8. CDR3 residues: CASSGTEQSEQYF. DNA for the CDR3: TGTGCCAGCTCGGGGACAGAGCAAAGCGAGCAGTACTTC.

This clone appeared once. The chain is built from TRBV19 and TRBJ2-1, with TRBD2 identical over 7 bases. With 3 bases clipped from V and 2 bases from J, the junction kept 7 bases outside the gene matches. Germline lookup yields CDR1 LNHDA and CDR2 SQIVND (reference sequence). The CDR3 contains 16 residues. The CDR3 DNA follows: TGTGCCAGTAGTATTAGAGCGGGACGGGCCTACAATGAGCAGTTCTTC. Translated, it gives CASSIRAGRAYNEQFF.

The V gene is TRBV10-3, the J gene TRBJ2-1; D may be TRBD2 (6 bases). The ends were cut back, 8 bases at V and 5 bases at J, with 13 bases in the middle. This CDR3 region has 13 residues. Germline V CDR1 and CDR2: ENHRY, SYGVKD. CDR3 residues: CAIRPGLDNEQFF. CDR3 nucleotide sequence: TGTGCCATCCGCCCGGGACTTGACAATGAGCAGTTCTTC.

The chain links TRBV7-9 to TRBJ2-2; 7 positions match TRBD2. The CDR3 consists of 13 residues. Trimming removed 8 bases from V and 5 bases from J; junction bases left unmatched: 5. The germline gives CDR1 SEHNR, CDR2 FQNEAQ (reference sequence). Here the CDR3 reads CASSSGGTGELFF. In DNA, the CDR3 is TGTGCCAGCTCTAGCGGCGGGACCGGGGAGCTGTTTTTT.

V usage is TRBV28 and J usage is TRBJ2-5; 11 bases agree with TRBD2. Germline loops: CDR1 MDHEN, CDR2 SYDVKM. The CDR3 contains 20 residues. Losses at the gene ends were 2 bases for V and 3 bases for J; bases not matched to a gene: 17. The CDR3 coding sequence is TGTGCCAGCAGTTTAAGGCACCGTGGTCCGGGACTAGCGGAAAAAGAGACCCAGTACTTC. This codes for CASSLRHRGPGLAEKETQYF.